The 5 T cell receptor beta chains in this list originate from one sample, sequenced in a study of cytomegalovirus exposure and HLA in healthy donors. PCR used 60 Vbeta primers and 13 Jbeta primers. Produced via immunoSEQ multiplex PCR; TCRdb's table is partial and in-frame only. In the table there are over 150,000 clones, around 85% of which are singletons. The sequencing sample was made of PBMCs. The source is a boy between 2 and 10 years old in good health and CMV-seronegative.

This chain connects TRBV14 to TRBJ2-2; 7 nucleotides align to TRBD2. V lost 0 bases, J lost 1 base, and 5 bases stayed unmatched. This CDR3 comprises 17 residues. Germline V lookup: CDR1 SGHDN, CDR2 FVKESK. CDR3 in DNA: TGTGCCAGCAGCCAAGATTGGGCTAGCGGGAACACCGGGGAGCTGTTTTTT. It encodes CASSQDWASGNTGELFF.

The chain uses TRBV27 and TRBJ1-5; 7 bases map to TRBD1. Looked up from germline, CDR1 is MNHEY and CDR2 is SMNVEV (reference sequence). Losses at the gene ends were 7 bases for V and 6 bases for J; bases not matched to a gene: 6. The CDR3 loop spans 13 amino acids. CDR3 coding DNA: TGTGCCAGCATAGGGGGCTGGGGTCAGCCCCAGCATTTT. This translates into CASIGGWGQPQHF.

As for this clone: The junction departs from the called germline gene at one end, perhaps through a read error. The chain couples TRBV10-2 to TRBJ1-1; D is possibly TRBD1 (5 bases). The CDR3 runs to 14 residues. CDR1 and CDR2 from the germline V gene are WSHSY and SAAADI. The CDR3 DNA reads TGCACCAGCAGTTTCCAGGGTAGGAGCACTGAAGCTTTCTTT. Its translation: CTSSFQGRSTEAFF.

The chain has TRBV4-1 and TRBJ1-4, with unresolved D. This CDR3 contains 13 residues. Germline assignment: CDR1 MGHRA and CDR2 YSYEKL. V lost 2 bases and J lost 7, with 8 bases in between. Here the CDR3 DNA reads TGCGCCAGCAGCCAAACGGCGGGTGAAAAACTGTTTTTT. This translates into CASSQTAGEKLFF.

In DNA, the CDR3 is TGTGCCTGGGGGCGGGACAGGGCGAAAATCAACTATGGCTACACCTTC. Encoded protein: CAWGRDRAKINYGYTF. This chain uses TRBV30 with TRBJ1-2; 9 positions agree with TRBD1. This CDR3 region has 16 residues. V lost 5 bases and J lost 2; bases outside the gene matches: 12. The V gene's germline CDR1 is GTSNPN and CDR2 SVGIG (reference sequence).